These T cell receptor beta chains were read from a single sample in a study of blood T cell repertoires in COVID-19. Measured with immunoSEQ multiplex PCR; TCRdb has only the in-frame clones, and not every one. The sample includes about 420,000 clones, 85% to 90% seen only once; the top ten take roughly 0.76%. The sample was peripheral blood. These receptors all stem from a man between 18 and 35 years old with COVID-19, enrolled during active disease. The CDR3 runs from the conserved cysteine through the conserved F or W. The order of the fields is J gene, D gene, clone size, V gene, CDR3 protein, CDR3 DNA. The D gene is left open where the match is weak. A clone size is listed for some rows: how often the clone was seen (once, few, many), or a class if it is expanded.

j_gene: TRBJ2-2; d_gene: NA; abundance: NA; v_gene: TRBV6-5; CDR3aa: CASSGVDTGELFF; CDR3nt: TGTGCCAGCTCGGGGGTCGACACCGGGGAGCTGTTTTTT
j_gene: TRBJ2-2; d_gene: TRBD2; abundance: NA; v_gene: TRBV2; CDR3aa: CASSGTSGSNTGELFF; CDR3nt: TGTGCCAGCTCCGGGACTAGCGGGTCGAACACCGGGGAGCTGTTTTTT
j_gene: TRBJ2-3; d_gene: NA; abundance: few; v_gene: TRBV7-2; CDR3aa: CASSLPIQAADTQYF; CDR3nt: TGTGCCAGCAGCTTACCCATCCAAGCGGCTGATACGCAGTATTTT
j_gene: TRBJ2-4; d_gene: NA; abundance: NA; v_gene: TRBV19; CDR3aa: CACAPLDRGAPIQYF; CDR3nt: TGTGCCTGTGCACCCCTTGATCGAGGAGCACCGATTCAGTACTTC
j_gene: TRBJ2-2; d_gene: TRBD1; abundance: NA; v_gene: TRBV2; CDR3aa: CASRGTGGGELFF; CDR3nt: TGTGCCAGCAGGGGGACAGGGGGTGGGGAGCTGTTTTTT
j_gene: TRBJ2-7; d_gene: TRBD2; abundance: NA; v_gene: TRBV5-1; CDR3aa: CASSPAGTSYEQYF; CDR3nt: TGCGCCAGCAGCCCAGCGGGAACATCCTACGAGCAGTACTTC
j_gene: TRBJ2-5; d_gene: NA; abundance: NA; v_gene: TRBV6-4; CDR3aa: CASSDRGCKETQYF; CDR3nt: TGTGCCAGCAGTGACAGGGGATGTAAGGAGACCCAGTACTTC
j_gene: TRBJ1-4; d_gene: NA; abundance: NA; v_gene: TRBV6-6; CDR3aa: CASSDTQAFNEKLFF; CDR3nt: TGTGCCAGCAGTGACACCCAAGCCTTCAATGAAAAACTGTTTTTT
j_gene: TRBJ2-3; d_gene: NA; abundance: NA; v_gene: TRBV9; CDR3aa: CASSTTVIAGDTQYF; CDR3nt: TGTGCCAGCAGCACAACGGTAATAGCCGGAGATACGCAGTATTTT
j_gene: TRBJ2-3; d_gene: NA; abundance: NA; v_gene: TRBV2; CDR3aa: CASSPSAITDTQYF; CDR3nt: TGTGCCAGCAGCCCAAGCGCTATTACAGATACGCAGTATTTT
j_gene: TRBJ2-1; d_gene: TRBD2; abundance: NA; v_gene: TRBV4-1; CDR3aa: CASSTTSGDYNEQFF; CDR3nt: TGCGCCAGCAGCACGACTAGCGGGGACTACAATGAGCAGTTCTTC
j_gene: TRBJ2-3; d_gene: NA; abundance: NA; v_gene: TRBV5-5; CDR3aa: CASSLSPAAYTDTQYF; CDR3nt: TGTGCCAGCAGCTTATCCCCAGCGGCCTACACAGATACGCAGTATTTT
j_gene: TRBJ2-3; d_gene: TRBD2; abundance: once; v_gene: TRBV5-1; CDR3aa: CASSLPSGDPTDTQYF; CDR3nt: TGCGCCAGCAGCTTGCCTAGCGGGGACCCCACAGATACGCAGTATTTT
j_gene: TRBJ1-2; d_gene: NA; abundance: NA; v_gene: TRBV25-1; CDR3aa: CASSEGGKWDYGYTF; CDR3nt: TGTGCCAGCAGTGAAGGAGGGAAATGGGACTATGGCTACACCTTC
j_gene: TRBJ1-1; d_gene: NA; abundance: NA; v_gene: TRBV21-1; CDR3aa: CASSSSGREAEAFF; CDR3nt: TGTGCCAGCAGCTCCTCAGGCAGGGAGGCTGAAGCTTTCTTT
j_gene: TRBJ1-2; d_gene: NA; abundance: NA; v_gene: TRBV2; CDR3aa: CASSEIRIGGYTF; CDR3nt: TGTGCCAGCAGTGAAATTCGTATCGGGGGCTACACCTTC
j_gene: TRBJ1-1; d_gene: NA; abundance: NA; v_gene: TRBV14; CDR3aa: CASSQNRKERRNTEAFF; CDR3nt: TGTGCCAGCAGCCAAAATAGAAAGGAACGGAGGAACACTGAAGCTTTCTTT
j_gene: TRBJ1-6; d_gene: NA; abundance: NA; v_gene: TRBV5-1; CDR3aa: CASSGGLSSYNSPLHF; CDR3nt: TGCGCCAGCAGTGGGGGGTTAAGCTCCTATAATTCACCCCTCCACTTT
j_gene: TRBJ1-2; d_gene: TRBD1; abundance: NA; v_gene: TRBV5-5; CDR3aa: CASSTGTGVGYTF; CDR3nt: TGTGCCAGCAGCACGGGGACAGGGGTCGGCTACACCTTC
j_gene: TRBJ2-2; d_gene: NA; abundance: NA; v_gene: TRBV4-1; CDR3aa: CASSQVGAGASLNTGELFF; CDR3nt: TGCGCCAGCAGCCAAGTAGGGGCAGGGGCCTCATTGAACACCGGGGAGCTGTTTTTT